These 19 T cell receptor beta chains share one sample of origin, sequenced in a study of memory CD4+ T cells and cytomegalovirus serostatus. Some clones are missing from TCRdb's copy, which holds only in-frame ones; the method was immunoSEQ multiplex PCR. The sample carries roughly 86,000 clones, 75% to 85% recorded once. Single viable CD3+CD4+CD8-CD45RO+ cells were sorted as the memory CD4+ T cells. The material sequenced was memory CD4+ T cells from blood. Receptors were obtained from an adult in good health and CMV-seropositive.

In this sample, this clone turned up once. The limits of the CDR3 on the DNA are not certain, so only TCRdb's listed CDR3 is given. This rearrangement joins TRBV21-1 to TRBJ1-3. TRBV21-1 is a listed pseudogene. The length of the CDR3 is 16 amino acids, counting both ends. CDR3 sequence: CASSTRPVACGNTIYF.

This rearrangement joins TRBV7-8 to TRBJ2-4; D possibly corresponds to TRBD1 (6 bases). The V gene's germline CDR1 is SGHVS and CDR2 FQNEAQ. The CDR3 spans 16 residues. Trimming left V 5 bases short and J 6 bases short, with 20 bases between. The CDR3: CASSPYRVSPGNIQYF. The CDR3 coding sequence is TGTGCCAGCAGCCCGTACAGGGTTAGCCCGGGAAACATTCAGTACTTC.

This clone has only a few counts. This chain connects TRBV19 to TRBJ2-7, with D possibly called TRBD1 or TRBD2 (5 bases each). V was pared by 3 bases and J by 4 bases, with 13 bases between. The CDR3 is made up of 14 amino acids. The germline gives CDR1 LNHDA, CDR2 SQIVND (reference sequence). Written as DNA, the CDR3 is TGTGCCAGTAGTATCAGAGGGACGGGTTACGAGCAGTACTTC. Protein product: CASSIRGTGYEQYF.

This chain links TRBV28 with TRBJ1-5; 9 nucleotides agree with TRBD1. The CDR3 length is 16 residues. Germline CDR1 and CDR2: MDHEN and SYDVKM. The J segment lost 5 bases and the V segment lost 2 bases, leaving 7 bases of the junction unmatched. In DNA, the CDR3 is TGTGCCAGCAGTTTAACGGGACAGGGAAGGCATCAGCCCCAGCATTTT. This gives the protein CASSLTGQGRHQPQHF.

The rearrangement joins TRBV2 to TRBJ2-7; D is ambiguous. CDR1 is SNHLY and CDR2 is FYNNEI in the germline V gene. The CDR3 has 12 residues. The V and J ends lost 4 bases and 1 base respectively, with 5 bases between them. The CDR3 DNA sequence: TGTGCCAGCAGTGGTAGTTCCTACGAGCAGTACTTC. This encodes CASSGSSYEQYF.

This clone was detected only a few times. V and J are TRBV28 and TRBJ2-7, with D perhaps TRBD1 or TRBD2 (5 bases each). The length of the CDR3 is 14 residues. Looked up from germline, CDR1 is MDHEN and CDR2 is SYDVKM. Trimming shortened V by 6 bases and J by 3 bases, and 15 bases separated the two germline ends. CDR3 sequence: CASRGDRSFYEQYF. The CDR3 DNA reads TGTGCCAGCAGAGGGGACCGTTCTTTCTACGAGCAGTACTTC.

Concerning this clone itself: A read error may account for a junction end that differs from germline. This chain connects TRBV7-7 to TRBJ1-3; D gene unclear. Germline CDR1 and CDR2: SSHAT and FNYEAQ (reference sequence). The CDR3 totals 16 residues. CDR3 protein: CASSLVWGTSGNTIYF. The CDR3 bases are TGTGCTAGCAGCTTAGTGTGGGGTACGTCGGGAAACACCATATATTTT.

The CDR3 protein is CASSRGPGGQETQYF. In DNA form, the CDR3 reads TGCGCCAGCAGCAGAGGACCGGGCGGGCAAGAGACCCAGTACTTC. The chain couples TRBV5-1 to TRBJ2-5, with a weak D call TRBD2 (5 bases). This CDR3 spans 15 amino acids. Per germline, CDR1 SGHRS and CDR2 YFSETQ. V lost 4 bases and J 2 bases, leaving 15 bases between the germline ends.

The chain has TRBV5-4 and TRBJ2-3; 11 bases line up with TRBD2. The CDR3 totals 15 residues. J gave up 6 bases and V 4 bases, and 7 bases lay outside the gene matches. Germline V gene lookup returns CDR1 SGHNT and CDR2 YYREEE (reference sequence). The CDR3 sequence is CASSPTSGSGDTQYF. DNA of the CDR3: TGTGCCAGCAGCCCAACTAGCGGGAGTGGGGATACGCAGTATTTT.

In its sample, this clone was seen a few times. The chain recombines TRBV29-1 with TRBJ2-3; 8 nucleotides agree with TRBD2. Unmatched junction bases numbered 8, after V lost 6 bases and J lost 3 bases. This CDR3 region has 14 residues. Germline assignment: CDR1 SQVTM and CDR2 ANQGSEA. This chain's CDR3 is CSVLAGGTTDTQYF. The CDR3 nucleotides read TGCAGCGTCCTCGCGGGGGGAACGACAGATACGCAGTATTTT.

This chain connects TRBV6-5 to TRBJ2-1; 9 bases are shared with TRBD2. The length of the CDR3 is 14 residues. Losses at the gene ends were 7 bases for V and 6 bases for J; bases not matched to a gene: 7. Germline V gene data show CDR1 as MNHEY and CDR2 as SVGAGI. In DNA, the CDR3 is TGTGCCAGCATTCTTAGCGGGAGTAGCAATGAGCAGTTCTTC. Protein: CASILSGSSNEQFF.

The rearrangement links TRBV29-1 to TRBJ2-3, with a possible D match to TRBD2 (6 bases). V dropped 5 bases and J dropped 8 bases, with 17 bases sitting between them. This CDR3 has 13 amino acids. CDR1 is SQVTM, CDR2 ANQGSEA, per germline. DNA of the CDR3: TGCAGCGTTAACAGCGGGTGGGAGACTACGCAGTATTTT. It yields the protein CSVNSGWETTQYF.

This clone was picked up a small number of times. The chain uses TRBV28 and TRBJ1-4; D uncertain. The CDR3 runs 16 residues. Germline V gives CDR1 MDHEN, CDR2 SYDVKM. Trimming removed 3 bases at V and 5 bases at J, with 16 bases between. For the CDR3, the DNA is TGTGCCAGCAGTTTTCGAGCGGGCAGAAGCAATGAAAAACTGTTTTTT. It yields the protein CASSFRAGRSNEKLFF. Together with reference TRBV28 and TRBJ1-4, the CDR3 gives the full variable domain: DVKVTQSSRYLVKRTGEKVFLECVQDMDHENMFWYRQDPGLGLRLIYFSYDVKMKEKGDIPEGYSVSREKKERFSLILESASTNQTSMYLCASSFRAGRSNEKLFFGSGTQLSVL.

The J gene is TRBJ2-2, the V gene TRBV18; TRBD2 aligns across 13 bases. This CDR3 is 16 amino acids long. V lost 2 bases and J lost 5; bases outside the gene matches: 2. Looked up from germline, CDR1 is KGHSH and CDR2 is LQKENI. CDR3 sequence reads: CASSPGTSGETGELFF. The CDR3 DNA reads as TGTGCCAGCTCACCAGGGACTAGCGGGGAAACCGGGGAGCTGTTTTTT.

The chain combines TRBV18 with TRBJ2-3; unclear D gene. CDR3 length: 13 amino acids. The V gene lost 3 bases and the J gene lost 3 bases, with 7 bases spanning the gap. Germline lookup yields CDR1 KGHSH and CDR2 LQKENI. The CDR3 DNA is TGTGCCAGCTCACCCGCAGCTACAGATACGCAGTATTTT. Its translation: CASSPAATDTQYF. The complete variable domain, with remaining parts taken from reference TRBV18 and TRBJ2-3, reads NAGVMQNPRHLVRRRGQEARLRCSPMKGHSHVYWYRQLPEEGLKFMVYLQKENIIDESGMPKERFSAEFPKEGPSILRIQQVVRGDSAAYFCASSPAATDTQYFGPGTRLTVL.

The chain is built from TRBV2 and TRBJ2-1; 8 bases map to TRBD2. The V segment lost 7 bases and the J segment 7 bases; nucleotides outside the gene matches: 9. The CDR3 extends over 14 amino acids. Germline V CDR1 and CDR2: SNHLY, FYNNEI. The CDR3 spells CASMEREISNEQFF. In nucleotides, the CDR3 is TGTGCCAGCATGGAGCGGGAGATTTCTAATGAGCAGTTCTTC.

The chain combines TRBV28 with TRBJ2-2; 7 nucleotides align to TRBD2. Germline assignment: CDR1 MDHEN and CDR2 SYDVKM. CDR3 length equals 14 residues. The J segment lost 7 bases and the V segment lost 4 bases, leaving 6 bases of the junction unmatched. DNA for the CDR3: TGTGCCAGCAGTTCTGGACTAGACGGCGGGGAGCTGTTTTTT. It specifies CASSSGLDGGELFF.

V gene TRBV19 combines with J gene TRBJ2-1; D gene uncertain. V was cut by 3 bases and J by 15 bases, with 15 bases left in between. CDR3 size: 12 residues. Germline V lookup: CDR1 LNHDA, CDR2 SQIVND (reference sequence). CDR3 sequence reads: CASSILGSTPFF. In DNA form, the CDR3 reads TGTGCCAGTAGTATTCTAGGGTCTACTCCGTTCTTC.

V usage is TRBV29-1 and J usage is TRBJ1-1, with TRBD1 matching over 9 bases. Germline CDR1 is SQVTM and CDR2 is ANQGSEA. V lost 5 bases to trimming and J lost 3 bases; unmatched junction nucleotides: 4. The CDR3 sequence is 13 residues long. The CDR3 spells CSVSWTGDTEAFF. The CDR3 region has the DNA TGCAGCGTTTCCTGGACAGGGGACACTGAAGCTTTCTTT.